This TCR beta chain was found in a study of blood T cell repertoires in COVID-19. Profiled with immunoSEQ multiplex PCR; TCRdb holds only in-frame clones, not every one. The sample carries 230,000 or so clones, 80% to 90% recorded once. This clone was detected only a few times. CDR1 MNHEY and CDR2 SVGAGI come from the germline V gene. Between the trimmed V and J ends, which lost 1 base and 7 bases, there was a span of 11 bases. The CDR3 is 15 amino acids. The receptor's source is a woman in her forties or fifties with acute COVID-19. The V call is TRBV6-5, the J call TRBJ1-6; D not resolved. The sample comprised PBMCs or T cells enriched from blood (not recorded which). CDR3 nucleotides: TGTGCCAGCAGTTACTATGGTACGGTCAATTCACCCCTCCACTTT. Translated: CASSYYGTVNSPLHF.